The clone carrying this T cell receptor beta chain has only one observation. These data belong to a study of cytomegalovirus exposure and HLA in healthy donors. Primers: 60 Vbeta forward and 13 Jbeta reverse. The repertoire was sequenced with immunoSEQ multiplex PCR; TCRdb's copy has only in-frame clones and lacks some. This table has around 140,000 clones, more than 60% appearing once. The CDR3 covers 15 residues. Germline V gives CDR1 SGDLS, CDR2 YYNGEE. The clonotype was recovered from a female donor in good health and CMV-seronegative. The sequencing sample was made of PBMCs. The chain recombines TRBV9 with TRBJ2-5; 7 nucleotides match TRBD2. With the DNA end fitting TRBJ2-7 better, the J assignment may be wrong. The DNA of the CDR3 is TGTGCCAGCAGCGTAGAAGCGGGATTGAACTACGAGCAGTACTTC. It translates to CASSVEAGLNYEQYF.